Listed below are T cell receptor beta chains from one sample, sequenced in a study of shared T cell receptors in the human thymus. Clones were sequenced by immunoSEQ multiplex PCR, and TCRdb holds only the in-frame ones, with some missing. Among 600,000 or so clones listed, around 87% were seen once. These data also formed part of another study, on human thymus T cells.

The source material was thymocytes. The receptors here all came from a boy younger than two with a congenital heart defect. Both conserved end residues are part of each CDR3. A D gene is named only where the DNA matches it firmly. Clone size is stated in some rows and not others, as once, few, many or a class when expanded.

v_gene: TRBV9; d_gene: TRBD1; abundance: NA; j_gene: TRBJ1-1; CDR3nt: TGTGCCAGCAGCGCGAGGACAGGGGGTGGTACTGAAGCTTTCTTT; CDR3aa: CASSARTGGGTEAFF
v_gene: TRBV4-1; d_gene: NA; abundance: NA; j_gene: TRBJ2-7; CDR3nt: TGCGCCAGCAGCCCGATCACCTGGGGGGTTCACGAGCAGTACTTC; CDR3aa: CASSPITWGVHEQYF
v_gene: TRBV5-1; d_gene: TRBD1; abundance: NA; j_gene: TRBJ2-2; CDR3nt: TGCGCCAGCAGCTTAGTCGGGACAGGGGGCTCCAGGTCGAACACCGGGGAGCTGTTTTTT; CDR3aa: CASSLVGTGGSRSNTGELFF
v_gene: TRBV29-1; d_gene: NA; abundance: NA; j_gene: TRBJ1-1; CDR3nt: TGCAGCGGAAGCTTCCCGGGACACAGAAACACTGAAGCTTTCTTT; CDR3aa: CSGSFPGHRNTEAFF
v_gene: TRBV28; d_gene: NA; abundance: NA; j_gene: TRBJ2-2; CDR3nt: TGTGCCAGCAGTGATCGCCCGGGACTTGCTGCAACCGGGGAGCTGTTTTTT; CDR3aa: CASSDRPGLAATGELFF
v_gene: TRBV19; d_gene: TRBD1; abundance: NA; j_gene: TRBJ1-6; CDR3nt: TGTGCCAGTAGTATAGAGGGAGTGGGACAGGCCAATTCACCCCTCCACTTT; CDR3aa: CASSIEGVGQANSPLHF
v_gene: TRBV28; d_gene: NA; abundance: NA; j_gene: TRBJ1-6; CDR3nt: TGTGCCAGCATGAGCTCTAATTCACCCCTCCACTTT; CDR3aa: CASMSSNSPLHF
v_gene: TRBV27; d_gene: NA; abundance: NA; j_gene: TRBJ1-5; CDR3nt: TGTGCCAGCAGTGAGGGCCCTCGGGCTCCTCTCAATCAGCCCCAGCATTTT; CDR3aa: CASSEGPRAPLNQPQHF
v_gene: TRBV4-3; d_gene: NA; abundance: NA; j_gene: TRBJ2-7; CDR3nt: TGCGCCAGCAGCCGAAACCCCACCTTGGCGGACTACGAGCAGTACTTC; CDR3aa: CASSRNPTLADYEQYF
v_gene: TRBV28; d_gene: TRBD1; abundance: NA; j_gene: TRBJ2-7; CDR3nt: TGTGCCAGCAGTTTATGGGCCGGACAGGGTACTTTCTACGAGCAGTACTTC; CDR3aa: CASSLWAGQGTFYEQYF
v_gene: TRBV27; d_gene: NA; abundance: once; j_gene: TRBJ2-7; CDR3nt: TGTGCCAGCTTTTACCGGACTACTCGCTCCTACGAGCAGTACTTC; CDR3aa: CASFYRTTRSYEQYF
v_gene: TRBV28; d_gene: NA; abundance: NA; j_gene: TRBJ1-1; CDR3nt: TGTGCCAGCAGTTTAGGCAGGGGAAGCGCTGAAGCTTTCTTT; CDR3aa: CASSLGRGSAEAFF
v_gene: TRBV6-5; d_gene: NA; abundance: NA; j_gene: TRBJ1-1; CDR3nt: TGTGCCAGCAGGCTCCCGGGCCCAGGGACTGAAGCTTTCTTT; CDR3aa: CASRLPGPGTEAFF
v_gene: TRBV10-2; d_gene: NA; abundance: once; j_gene: TRBJ2-1; CDR3nt: TGCGCCAGCTTTGCTTCGGGACTCCGATACAATGAGCAGTTCTTC; CDR3aa: CASFASGLRYNEQFF
v_gene: TRBV19; d_gene: NA; abundance: NA; j_gene: TRBJ2-3; CDR3nt: TGTGCCAGTAGCAATGCTGGGCGTGGGGGCGGCACAGATACGCAGTATTTT; CDR3aa: CASSNAGRGGGTDTQYF
v_gene: TRBV28; d_gene: TRBD2; abundance: NA; j_gene: TRBJ2-7; CDR3nt: TGTGCCAGCAGTTTAGGGGGACTAGCGGGAGGGCCAGAGGGGCAGTACTTC; CDR3aa: CASSLGGLAGGPEGQYF
v_gene: TRBV14; d_gene: TRBD1; abundance: NA; j_gene: TRBJ2-7; CDR3nt: TGTGCCAGCAGCCAAGATCGGGGCTTTTTGGACAGGGGGTTAATTGAGCAGTACTTC; CDR3aa: CASSQDRGFLDRGLIEQYF
v_gene: TRBV6-5; d_gene: TRBD1; abundance: NA; j_gene: TRBJ2-5; CDR3nt: TGTGCCAGCAGAACAGGGGTTCGGGAGACCCAGTACTTC; CDR3aa: CASRTGVRETQYF
v_gene: TRBV19; d_gene: TRBD1; abundance: NA; j_gene: TRBJ1-5; CDR3nt: TGTGCCAGTAGTACCCGACAGGGAGAAAGGGATCAGCCCCAGCATTTT; CDR3aa: CASSTRQGERDQPQHF
v_gene: TRBV28; d_gene: TRBD1; abundance: NA; j_gene: TRBJ2-5; CDR3nt: TGTGCCAGCAGTCTCAGGACAGGGGGCGCGACGGAGACCCAGTACTTC; CDR3aa: CASSLRTGGATETQYF
v_gene: TRBV11-3; d_gene: NA; abundance: few; j_gene: TRBJ2-1; CDR3nt: TGTGCCAGCAGCTTAAGGTCGGGATTTTTTGATGAGCAGTTCTTC; CDR3aa: CASSLRSGFFDEQFF
v_gene: TRBV19; d_gene: NA; abundance: NA; j_gene: TRBJ1-1; CDR3nt: TGTGCCAGTAGCGGTCTGAACACTGAAGCTTTCTTT; CDR3aa: CASSGLNTEAFF
v_gene: TRBV7-8; d_gene: NA; abundance: NA; j_gene: TRBJ1-2; CDR3nt: TGTGCCAGCAGCCCAGCGCTAGGGGGGGGAGGCTACACCTTC; CDR3aa: CASSPALGGGGYTF
v_gene: TRBV27; d_gene: TRBD1; abundance: NA; j_gene: TRBJ1-5; CDR3nt: TGTGCCAGCAGTCACAGGGGCGACCCATATAGCAATCAGCCCCAGCATTTT; CDR3aa: CASSHRGDPYSNQPQHF
v_gene: TRBV27; d_gene: NA; abundance: NA; j_gene: TRBJ2-7; CDR3nt: TGTGCCAGCAGTTCAGGACAGCCCTACGAGCAGTACTTC; CDR3aa: CASSSGQPYEQYF
v_gene: TRBV19; d_gene: TRBD1; abundance: NA; j_gene: TRBJ1-1; CDR3nt: TGTGCCAGTAGTACAGGGGACAGGGAGGGCACTGAAGCTTTCTTT; CDR3aa: CASSTGDREGTEAFF
v_gene: TRBV5-6; d_gene: TRBD1; abundance: once; j_gene: TRBJ1-6; CDR3nt: TGTGCCAGCAGCAAGACAGGGGACCCTTATAATTCACCCCTCCACTTT; CDR3aa: CASSKTGDPYNSPLHF
v_gene: TRBV10-3; d_gene: TRBD2; abundance: NA; j_gene: TRBJ2-3; CDR3nt: TGTGCCATCAGCGGACTAGCGGGAGACACAGATACGCAGTATTTT; CDR3aa: CAISGLAGDTDTQYF
v_gene: TRBV4-2; d_gene: NA; abundance: few; j_gene: TRBJ1-6; CDR3nt: TGTGCCAGCAGCCAAGGGGGCAGCCCCGAGGATTCACCCCTCCACTTT; CDR3aa: CASSQGGSPEDSPLHF